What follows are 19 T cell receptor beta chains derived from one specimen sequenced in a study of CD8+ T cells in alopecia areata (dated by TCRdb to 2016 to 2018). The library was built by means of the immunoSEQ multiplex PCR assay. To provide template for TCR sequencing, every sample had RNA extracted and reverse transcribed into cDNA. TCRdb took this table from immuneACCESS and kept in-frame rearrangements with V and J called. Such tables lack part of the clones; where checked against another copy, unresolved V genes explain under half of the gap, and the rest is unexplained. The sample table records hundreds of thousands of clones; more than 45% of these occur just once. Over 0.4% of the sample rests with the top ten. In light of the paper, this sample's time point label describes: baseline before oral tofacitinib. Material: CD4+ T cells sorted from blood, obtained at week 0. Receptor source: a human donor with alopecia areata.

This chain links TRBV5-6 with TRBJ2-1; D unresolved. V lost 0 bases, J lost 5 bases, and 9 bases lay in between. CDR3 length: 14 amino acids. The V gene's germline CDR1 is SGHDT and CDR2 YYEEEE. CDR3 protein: CASSLVVTDNEQFF. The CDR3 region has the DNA TGTGCCAGCAGCTTGGTGGTCACCGACAATGAGCAGTTCTTC.

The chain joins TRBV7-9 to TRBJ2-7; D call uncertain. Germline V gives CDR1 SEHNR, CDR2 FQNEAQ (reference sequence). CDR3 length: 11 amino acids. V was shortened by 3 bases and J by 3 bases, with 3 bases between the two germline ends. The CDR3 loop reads CASSFYYEQYF. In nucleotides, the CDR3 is TGTGCCAGCAGCTTTTACTACGAGCAGTACTTC.

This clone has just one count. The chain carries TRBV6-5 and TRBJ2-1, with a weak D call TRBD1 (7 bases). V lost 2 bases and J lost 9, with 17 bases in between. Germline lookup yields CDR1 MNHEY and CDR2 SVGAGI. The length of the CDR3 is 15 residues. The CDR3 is CASSYGAGQWGEQFF. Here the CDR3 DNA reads TGTGCCAGCAGTTACGGGGCGGGACAGTGGGGTGAGCAGTTCTTC.

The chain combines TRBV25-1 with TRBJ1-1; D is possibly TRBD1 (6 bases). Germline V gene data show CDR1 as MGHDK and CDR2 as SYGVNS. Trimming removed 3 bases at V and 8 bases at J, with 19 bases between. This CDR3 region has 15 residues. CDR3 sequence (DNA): TGTGCCAGCAGTGATATGATGGGGGCGACTTCGGAAGCTTTCTTT. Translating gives CASSDMMGATSEAFF.

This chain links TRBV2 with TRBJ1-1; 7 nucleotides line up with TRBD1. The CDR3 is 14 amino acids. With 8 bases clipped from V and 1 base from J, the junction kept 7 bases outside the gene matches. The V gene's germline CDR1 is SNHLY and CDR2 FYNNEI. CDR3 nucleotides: TGTGCCAGCTTCGACAGGGAGACGAACACTGAAGCTTTCTTT. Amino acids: CASFDRETNTEAFF.

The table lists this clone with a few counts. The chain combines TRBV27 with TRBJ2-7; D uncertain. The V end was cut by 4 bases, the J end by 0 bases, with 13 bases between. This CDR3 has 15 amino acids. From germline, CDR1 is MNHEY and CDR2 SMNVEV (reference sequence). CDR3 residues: CASSSLGPRSYEQYF. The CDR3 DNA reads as TGTGCCAGCAGTTCTTTGGGTCCACGCTCCTACGAGCAGTACTTC.

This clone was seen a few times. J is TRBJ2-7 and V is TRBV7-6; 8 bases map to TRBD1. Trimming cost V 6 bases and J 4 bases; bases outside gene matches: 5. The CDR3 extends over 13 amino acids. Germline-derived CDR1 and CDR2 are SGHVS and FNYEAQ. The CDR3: CASRETGAYEQYF. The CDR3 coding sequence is TGTGCCAGCAGGGAGACAGGGGCTTACGAGCAGTACTTC.

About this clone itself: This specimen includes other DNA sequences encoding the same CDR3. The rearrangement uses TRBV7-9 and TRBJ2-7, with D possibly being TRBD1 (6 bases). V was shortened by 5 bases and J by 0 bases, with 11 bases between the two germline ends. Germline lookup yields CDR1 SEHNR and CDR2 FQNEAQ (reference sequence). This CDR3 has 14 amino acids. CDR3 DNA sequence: TGTGCCAGCAGCCCGGGACAAAGCTCCTACGAGCAGTACTTC. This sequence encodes CASSPGQSSYEQYF.

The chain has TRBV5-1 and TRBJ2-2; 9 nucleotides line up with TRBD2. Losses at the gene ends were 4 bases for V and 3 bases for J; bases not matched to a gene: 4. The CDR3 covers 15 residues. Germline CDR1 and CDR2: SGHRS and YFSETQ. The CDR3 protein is CASSPRGRDTGELFF. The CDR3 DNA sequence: TGCGCCAGCAGCCCACGCGGGAGGGACACCGGGGAGCTGTTTTTT. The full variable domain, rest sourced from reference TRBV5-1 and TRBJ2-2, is KAGVTQTPRYLIKTRGQQVTLSCSPISGHRSVSWYQQTPGQGLQFLFEYFSETQRNKGNFPGRFSGRQFSNSRSEMNVSTLELGDSALYLCASSPRGRDTGELFFGEGSRLTVL.

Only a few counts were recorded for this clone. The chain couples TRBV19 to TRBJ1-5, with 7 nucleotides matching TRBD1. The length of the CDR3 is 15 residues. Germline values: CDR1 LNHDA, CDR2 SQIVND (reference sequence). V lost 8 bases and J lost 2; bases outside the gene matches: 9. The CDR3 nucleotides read TGTGCCAGTGGAACCAGGGGGGGAGGCAATCAGCCCCAGCATTTT. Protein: CASGTRGGGNQPQHF.

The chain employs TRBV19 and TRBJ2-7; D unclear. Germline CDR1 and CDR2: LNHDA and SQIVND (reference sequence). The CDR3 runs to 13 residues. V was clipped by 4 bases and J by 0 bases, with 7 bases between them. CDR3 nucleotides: TGTGCCAGTAGTACCCCGAGCTCCTACGAGCAGTACTTC. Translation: CASSTPSSYEQYF.

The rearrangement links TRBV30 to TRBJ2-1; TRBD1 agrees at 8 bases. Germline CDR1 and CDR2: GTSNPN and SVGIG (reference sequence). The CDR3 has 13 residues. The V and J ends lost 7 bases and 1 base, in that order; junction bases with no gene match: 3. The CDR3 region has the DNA TGTGCCTCCAACAGGGGGTCCTACAATGAGCAGTTCTTC. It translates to CASNRGSYNEQFF.

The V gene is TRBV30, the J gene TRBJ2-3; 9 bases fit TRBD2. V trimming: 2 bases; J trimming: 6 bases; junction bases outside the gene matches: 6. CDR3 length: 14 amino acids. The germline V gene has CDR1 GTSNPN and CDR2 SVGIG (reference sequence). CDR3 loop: CAWSLREGLDTQYF. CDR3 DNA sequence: TGTGCCTGGAGTTTGCGGGAGGGCTTGGATACGCAGTATTTT.

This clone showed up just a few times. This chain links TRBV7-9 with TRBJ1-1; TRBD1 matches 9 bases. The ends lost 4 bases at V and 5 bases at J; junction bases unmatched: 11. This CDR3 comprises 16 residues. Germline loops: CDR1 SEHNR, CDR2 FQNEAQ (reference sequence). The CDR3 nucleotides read TGTGCCAGCAGCTCCCCCCAGACAGGGGGAAATACTGAAGCTTTCTTT. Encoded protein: CASSSPQTGGNTEAFF.

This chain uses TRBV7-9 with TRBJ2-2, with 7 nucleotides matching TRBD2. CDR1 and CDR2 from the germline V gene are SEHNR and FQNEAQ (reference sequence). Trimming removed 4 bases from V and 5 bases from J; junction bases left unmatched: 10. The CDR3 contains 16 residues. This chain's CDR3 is CASSSPAGVDTGELFF. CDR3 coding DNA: TGTGCCAGCAGCTCCCCCGCGGGAGTGGATACCGGGGAGCTGTTTTTT.

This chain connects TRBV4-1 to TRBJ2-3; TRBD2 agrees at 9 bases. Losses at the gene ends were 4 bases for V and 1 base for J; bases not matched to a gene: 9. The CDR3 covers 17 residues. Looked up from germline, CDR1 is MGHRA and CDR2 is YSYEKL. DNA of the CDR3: TGCGCCAGCAGCCCTACTCAGGCGGGAGGGGGCACAGATACGCAGTATTTT. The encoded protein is CASSPTQAGGGTDTQYF.

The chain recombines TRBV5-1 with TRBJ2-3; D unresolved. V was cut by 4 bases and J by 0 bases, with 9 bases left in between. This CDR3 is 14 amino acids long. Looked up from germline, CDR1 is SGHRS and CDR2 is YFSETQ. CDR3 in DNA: TGCGCCAGCAGCAGCAGGATTAGCACAGATACGCAGTATTTT. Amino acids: CASSSRISTDTQYF. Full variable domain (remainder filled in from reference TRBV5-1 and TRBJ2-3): KAGVTQTPRYLIKTRGQQVTLSCSPISGHRSVSWYQQTPGQGLQFLFEYFSETQRNKGNFPGRFSGRQFSNSRSEMNVSTLELGDSALYLCASSSRISTDTQYFGPGTRLTVL.

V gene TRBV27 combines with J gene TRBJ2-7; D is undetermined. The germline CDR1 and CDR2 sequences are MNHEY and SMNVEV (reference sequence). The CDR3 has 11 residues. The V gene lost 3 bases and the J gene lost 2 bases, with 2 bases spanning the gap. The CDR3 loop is CASSFPYEQYF. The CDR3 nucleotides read TGTGCCAGCAGTTTTCCCTACGAGCAGTACTTC.

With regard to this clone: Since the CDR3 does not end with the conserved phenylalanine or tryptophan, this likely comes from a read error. DNA of the CDR3: TGTGCCAGCAGTCCCCTGATTAACTATGGCTACACCCTC. Amino acid sequence: CASSPLINYGYTL. V and J are TRBV6-1 and TRBJ1-2; D gene unclear. Germline-derived CDR1 and CDR2 are MNHNS and SASEGT. CDR3 length equals 13 residues. V dropped 5 bases and J dropped 1 base, with 8 bases sitting between them.